The 2 T cell receptor beta chains listed next were all sequenced from one sample in a study of T cells in Graves' hyperthyroidism and ophthalmopathy. Researchers took RNA transcripts and amplified the TCR beta CDR3 regions from them. The TCR CDR3 first-round RT-PCR relied on the HTBI primer set. TCRdb re-analysed the multiplex PCR reads in MiXCR, keeping a single row per CDR3 protein. The sample holds about 640,000 distinct CDR3 sequences, over 40% seen once. Source material: peripheral blood or thyroid tissue (not recorded which). The receptors stem from an adult man with Graves' disease, either hyperthyroidism or ophthalmopathy (not recorded which).

This clonotype was picked up a small number of times. The chain links TRBV12-3 or TRBV12-4 to TRBJ2-7; 11 nucleotides line up with TRBD1. The junction had 6 bases not matched to a gene; V was cut back by 5 bases and J by 3 bases. The CDR3 runs to 15 residues. CDR3 residues: CASSAGQGGGYEQYF. CDR3 coding DNA: TGTGCCAGCAGTGCGGGACAGGGGGGAGGCTACGAGCAGTACTTC.

This clonotype was found a few times. This chain connects TRBV12-3 or TRBV12-4 to TRBJ1-1, with 8 nucleotides matching TRBD1. CDR3 length equals 13 residues. Trimming cost V 7 bases and J 3 bases; bases outside gene matches: 4. The DNA of the CDR3 is TGTGCCAGCACCCAGGGACAGGACACTGAAGCTTTCTTT. Its translation: CASTQGQDTEAFF.